A selection of T cell receptor beta chains follows, all from one sample in a study of Graves' ophthalmopathy and Graves' hyperthyroidism. A single record per CDR3 protein comes from TCRdb applying MiXCR to the multiplex PCR reads. The sample records fewer than 250,000 distinct CDR3 sequences, roughly 27% being singletons. The specimen was peripheral blood. All receptors derive from a man between 45 and 60 years old with Graves' ophthalmopathy. Both conserved end residues are part of each CDR3. Fields, in order: J gene, D gene, clone size, V gene, CDR3 protein, CDR3 DNA. D genes are given only for firm matches. The size field is filled for only some rows; it gives once, few, many or a size class.

>TRBJ1-6|-|-|TRBV20-1
CSAYGDSSYNSPLHF
TGCAGTGCTTACGGGGATAGCTCCTATAATTCACCCCTCCACTTT
>TRBJ2-1|-|many|TRBV6-5
CASGERNNEQFF
TGTGCCAGCGGGGAGCGAAACAATGAGCAGTTCTTC
>TRBJ1-1|TRBD1|many|TRBV30
CAWSRRDRGGEAFF
TGTGCCTGGAGCCGCCGGGACAGGGGAGGCGAAGCTTTCTTT
>TRBJ1-5|-|many|TRBV2
CASSDTYSNQPQHF
TGTGCCAGCAGTGACACCTATAGCAATCAGCCCCAGCATTTT
>TRBJ2-7|-|many|TRBV29-1
CSVEGRVTRAEGARPSYEQYF
TGCAGCGTTGAAGGCAGGGTGACGCGCGCCGAGGGAGCTAGGCCCTCCTACGAGCAGTACTTC
>TRBJ2-7|TRBD1|-|TRBV6-2/TRBV6-3
CASSAGTAIYEQYF
TGTGCCAGCAGCGCCGGGACAGCTATCTACGAGCAGTACTTC
>TRBJ2-7|-|many|TRBV5-1
CASSLRQPRSYEQYF
TGCGCCAGCAGCTTACGCCAGCCACGCTCCTACGAGCAGTACTTC
>TRBJ2-7|-|many|TRBV10-1
CATFCGSTDEQYF
TGCGCCACTTTCTGTGGGAGTACCGACGAGCAGTACTTC
>TRBJ2-7|TRBD1|many|TRBV20-1
CSATQGSYEQYF
TGCAGTGCTACACAGGGGTCCTACGAGCAGTACTTC
>TRBJ1-6|-|many|TRBV3-1
CASSQVRSGSPLHF
TGTGCCAGCAGCCAAGTCAGGTCCGGTTCACCCCTCCACTTT